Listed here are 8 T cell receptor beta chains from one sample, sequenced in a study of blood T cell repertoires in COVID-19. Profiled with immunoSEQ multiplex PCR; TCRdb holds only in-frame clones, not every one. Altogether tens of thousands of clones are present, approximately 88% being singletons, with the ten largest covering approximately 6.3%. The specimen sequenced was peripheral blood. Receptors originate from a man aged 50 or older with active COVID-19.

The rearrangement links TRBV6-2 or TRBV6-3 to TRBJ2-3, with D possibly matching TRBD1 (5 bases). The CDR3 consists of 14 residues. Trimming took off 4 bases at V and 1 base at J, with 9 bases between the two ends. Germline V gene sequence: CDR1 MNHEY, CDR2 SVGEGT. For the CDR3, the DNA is TGTGCCAGCAGTTTCGTAGGGGGCACAGATACGCAGTATTTT. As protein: CASSFVGGTDTQYF.

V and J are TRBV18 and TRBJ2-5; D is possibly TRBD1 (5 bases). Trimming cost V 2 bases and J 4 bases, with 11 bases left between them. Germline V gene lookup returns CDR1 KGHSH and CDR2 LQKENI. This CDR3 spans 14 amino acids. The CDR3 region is CASSPEVQGETQYF. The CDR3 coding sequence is TGTGCCAGCTCACCAGAGGTCCAGGGAGAGACCCAGTACTTC.

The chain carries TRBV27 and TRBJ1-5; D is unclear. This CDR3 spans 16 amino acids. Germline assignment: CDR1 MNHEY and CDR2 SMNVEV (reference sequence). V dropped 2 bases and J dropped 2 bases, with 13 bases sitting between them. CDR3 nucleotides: TGTGCCAGCAGTTTAGTTCGGGCGGGTGGCAATCAGCCCCAGCATTTT. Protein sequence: CASSLVRAGGNQPQHF.

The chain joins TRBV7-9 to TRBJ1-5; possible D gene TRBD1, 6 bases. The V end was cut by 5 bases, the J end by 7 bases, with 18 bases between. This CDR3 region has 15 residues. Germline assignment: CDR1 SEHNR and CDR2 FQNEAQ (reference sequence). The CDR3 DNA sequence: TGTGCCAGCAGCGCTAGCGGGGGGGCGAACCAGCCCCAGCATTTT. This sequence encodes CASSASGGANQPQHF.

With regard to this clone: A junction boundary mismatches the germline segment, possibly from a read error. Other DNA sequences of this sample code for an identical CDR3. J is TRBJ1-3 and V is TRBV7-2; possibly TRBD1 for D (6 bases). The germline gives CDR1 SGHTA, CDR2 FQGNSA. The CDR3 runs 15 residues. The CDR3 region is CASSLSRGAGNTIYF. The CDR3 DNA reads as TGTGCTAGCAGCTTAAGCAGGGGCGCTGGAAACACCATATATTTT. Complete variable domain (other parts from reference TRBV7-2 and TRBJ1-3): GAGVSQSPSNKVTEKGKDVELRCDPISGHTALYWYRQSLGQGLEFLIYFQGNSAPDKSGLPSDRFSAERTGGSVSTLTIQRTQQEDSAVYLCASSLSRGAGNTIYFGEGSWLTVV.

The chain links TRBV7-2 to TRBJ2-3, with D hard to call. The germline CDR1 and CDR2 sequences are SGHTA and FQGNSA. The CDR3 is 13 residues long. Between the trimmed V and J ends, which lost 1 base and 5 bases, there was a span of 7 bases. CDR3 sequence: CASSLVSGDTQYF. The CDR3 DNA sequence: TGTGCCAGCAGCTTAGTTAGTGGAGATACGCAGTATTTT. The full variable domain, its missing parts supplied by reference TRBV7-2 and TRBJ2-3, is GAGVSQSPSNKVTEKGKDVELRCDPISGHTALYWYRQSLGQGLEFLIYFQGNSAPDKSGLPSDRFSAERTGGSVSTLTIQRTQQEDSAVYLCASSLVSGDTQYFGPGTRLTVL.

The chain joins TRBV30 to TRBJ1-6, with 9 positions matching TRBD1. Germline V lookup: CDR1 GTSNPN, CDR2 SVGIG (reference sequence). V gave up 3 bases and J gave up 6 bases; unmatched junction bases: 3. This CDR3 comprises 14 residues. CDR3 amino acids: CAWRGTGSNSPLHF. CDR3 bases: TGTGCCTGGAGGGGGACAGGGTCTAATTCACCCCTCCACTTT.

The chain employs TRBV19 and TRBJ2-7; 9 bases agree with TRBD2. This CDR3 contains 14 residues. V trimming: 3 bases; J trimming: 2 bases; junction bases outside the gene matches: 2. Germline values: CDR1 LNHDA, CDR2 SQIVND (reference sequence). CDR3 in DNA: TGTGCCAGTAGTATGACTAGCGGAACCTACGAGCAGTACTTC. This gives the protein CASSMTSGTYEQYF.